This TCR beta chain was documented in a study of regulatory T cells in long-lasting Graves disease. The germline CDR1 and CDR2 sequences are LGHNA and YSLEER. Deletions cut 0 bases from V and 6 bases from J, with 9 bases between. The CDR3 extends over 13 amino acids. Researchers made TCR beta libraries by using iRepertoire HTBI primers and running Arm-PCR on CDR3 regions. In TCRdb, the multiplex PCR reads were re-called with MiXCR into one record per CDR3 protein. The sample records about 440,000 distinct CDR3 sequences, over 15% being singletons. Time point denoted: newly diagnosed GD, antithyroid drugs for less than 3 months. RNA isolated from PBMCs was used to make the TCR library. This same sample was also taken into another study, of T cells in Graves' hyperthyroidism and ophthalmopathy.

Specimen: peripheral blood mononuclear cells (PBMCs), collected at new diagnosis, from a patient treated with antithyroid drugs. This chain links TRBV4-3 with TRBJ2-7; D is unclear. The clonotype comes from a woman in her 30s with Graves disease. CDR3 DNA: TGCGCCAGCAGCCAAGAAACCGCTGGCGAGCAGTACTTC. Translating gives CASSQETAGEQYF.